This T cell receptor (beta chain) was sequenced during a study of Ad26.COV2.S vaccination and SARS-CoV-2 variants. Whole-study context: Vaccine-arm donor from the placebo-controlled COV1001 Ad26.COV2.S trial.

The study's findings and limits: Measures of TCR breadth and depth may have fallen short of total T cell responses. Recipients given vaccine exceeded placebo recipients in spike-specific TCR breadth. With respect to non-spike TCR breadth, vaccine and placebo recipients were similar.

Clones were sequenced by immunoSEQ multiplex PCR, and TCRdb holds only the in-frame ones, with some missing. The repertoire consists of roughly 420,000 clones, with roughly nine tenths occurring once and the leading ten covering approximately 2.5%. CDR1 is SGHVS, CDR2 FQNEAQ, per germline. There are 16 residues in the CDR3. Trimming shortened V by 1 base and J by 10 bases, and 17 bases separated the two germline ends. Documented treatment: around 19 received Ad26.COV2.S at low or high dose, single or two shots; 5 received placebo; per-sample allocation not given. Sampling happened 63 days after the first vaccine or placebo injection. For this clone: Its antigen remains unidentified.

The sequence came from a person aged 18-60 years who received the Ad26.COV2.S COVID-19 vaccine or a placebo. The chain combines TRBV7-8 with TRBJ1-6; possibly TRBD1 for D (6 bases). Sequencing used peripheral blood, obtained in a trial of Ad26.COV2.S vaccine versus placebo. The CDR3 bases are TGTGCCAGCAGCTTAGTAAGAGAGTCGGGGGCCTCACCCCTCCACTTT. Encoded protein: CASSLVRESGASPLHF.